The T cell receptor (beta chain) described here comes from a study of preoperative IRX-2 immunotherapy in early breast cancer. Treatment described: preoperative locoregional IRX-2 cytokine immunotherapy. This phase Ib study tested locoregional IRX-2 cytokine immunotherapy given before surgery. The CDR3 runs to 16 residues. TCRdb keeps only in-frame clones here, not all; method: immunoSEQ multiplex PCR. The profile covers around 88,000 clones, with roughly 85% appearing a single time and roughly 1.9% taken by the ten largest. The TCR originated in a human donor with breast cancer. V and J are TRBV12-1 and TRBJ1-5; the table's D call TRBD1 went unverified against the DNA. TRBV12-1 corresponds to a pseudogene. The source material was tumor tissue, sampled after IRX-2 immunotherapy. CDR3 DNA sequence: TGTGCCAGCAGCTTTGGGCCCGACAGTAGCAATCAGCCCCAGCATTTT. It translates to CASSFGPDSSNQPQHF.